A single sample gave rise to the 27 T cell receptor beta chains below, sequenced in a study of blood T cell repertoires in COVID-19. The method was immunoSEQ multiplex PCR; TCRdb's version includes in-frame clones alone and lacks a portion of them. The table records 200,000 to 250,000 clones, approximately 86% of them present only once. Sequenced sample: peripheral blood. The receptors originated from a woman of 80 years or more with acute or convalescent COVID-19.

This chain joins TRBV19 and TRBJ2-7; D might be TRBD2 (7 bases). This CDR3 region has 13 residues. The V end was cut by 11 bases, the J end by 4 bases, with 18 bases between. CDR1 and CDR2 from the germline V gene are LNHDA and SQIVND (reference sequence). CDR3 sequence reads: CAARGAGSYEQYF. Here the CDR3 DNA reads TGTGCCGCCCGGGGGGCAGGGTCTTACGAGCAGTACTTC.

The V call is TRBV5-1, the J call TRBJ2-2, with 9 bases that match TRBD1. The germline gives CDR1 SGHRS, CDR2 YFSETQ. Trimming removed 3 bases from V and 7 bases from J; junction bases left unmatched: 7. The CDR3 consists of 15 residues. The CDR3 region is CASSSGTGFNGELFF. For the CDR3, the DNA is TGCGCCAGCAGCTCCGGGACAGGGTTTAACGGGGAGCTGTTTTTT.

The chain carries TRBV7-2 and TRBJ2-2; TRBD2 agrees at 10 bases. Trimming removed 5 bases from V and 6 bases from J; junction bases left unmatched: 3. The germline V gene has CDR1 SGHTA and CDR2 FQGNSA. CDR3 length equals 14 residues. Here the CDR3 reads CASSTAGGPGELFF. As DNA, the CDR3 is TGTGCCAGCAGCACAGCGGGGGGGCCCGGGGAGCTGTTTTTT.

The chain recombines TRBV6-4 with TRBJ2-7; unclear D gene. Trimming pared 3 bases from V and 0 bases from J, leaving 12 bases between. Germline V gene lookup returns CDR1 MRHNA and CDR2 SNTAGT. The CDR3 is 15 amino acids. CDR3 loop: CASSEQPTLSYEQYF. Written as DNA, the CDR3 is TGTGCCAGCAGTGAACAGCCGACACTCTCCTACGAGCAGTACTTC.

This clone occurred once. The chain links TRBV2 to TRBJ2-7; possible D gene TRBD1, 7 bases. CDR3 length: 14 residues. With 6 bases removed from V and 5 bases from J, the gap between germline ends came to 17 bases. Germline CDR1 SNHLY, CDR2 FYNNEI. The CDR3 region is CASSRSQGGHEQYF. The CDR3, as DNA: TGTGCCAGCAGCCGAAGTCAGGGGGGTCACGAGCAGTACTTC.

The chain uses TRBV27 and TRBJ2-5, with TRBD2 matching 7 bases. The junction had 14 bases not matched to a gene; V was cut back by 6 bases and J by 4 bases. This CDR3 contains 16 residues. In germline, CDR1 is MNHEY, CDR2 SMNVEV (reference sequence). Here the CDR3 DNA reads TGTGCCAGCAGCCCCGTGGCATGGGGGGAGGGAGAGACCCAGTACTTC. Protein: CASSPVAWGEGETQYF.

This chain uses TRBV18 with TRBJ2-3; 8 bases line up with TRBD1. This CDR3 has 16 residues. Trimming cost V 6 bases and J 2 bases; bases outside gene matches: 10. Germline V gives CDR1 KGHSH, CDR2 LQKENI. CDR3 DNA sequence: TGTGCCAGCTCCCCCGGGACAGGTATTTTCACAGATACGCAGTATTTT. Residues: CASSPGTGIFTDTQYF. The full variable domain, its missing parts supplied by reference TRBV18 and TRBJ2-3, is NAGVMQNPRHLVRRRGQEARLRCSPMKGHSHVYWYRQLPEEGLKFMVYLQKENIIDESGMPKERFSAEFPKEGPSILRIQQVVRGDSAAYFCASSPGTGIFTDTQYFGPGTRLTVL.

This clone has a handful of counts. This chain uses TRBV20-1 with TRBJ1-5; the D is unclear. Trimming removed 3 bases from V and 6 bases from J, with 9 bases in between. The germline V gene encodes CDR1 DFQATT and CDR2 SNEGSKA (reference sequence). CDR3 size: 12 residues. The DNA of the CDR3 is TGCAGTGCTAGTAATCCGGGTCAGCCCCAGCATTTT. It translates to CSASNPGQPQHF.

As DNA, the CDR3 is TGTGCCAGTAGTACCAACTTTGACACAGATACGCAGTATTTT. It specifies CASSTNFDTDTQYF. The chain carries TRBV19 and TRBJ2-3; D not certain. V was clipped by 4 bases and J by 2 bases, with 10 bases between them. CDR3 length equals 14 residues. The germline CDR1 and CDR2 sequences are LNHDA and SQIVND (reference sequence).

The CDR3 DNA follows: TGTGCCAGCAGCTCTTGGACTAGCGGGGTAACCGGGGAGCTGTTTTTT. Protein product: CASSSWTSGVTGELFF. The chain employs TRBV7-9 and TRBJ2-2, with TRBD2 identical over 12 bases. This CDR3 spans 16 amino acids. Germline V lookup: CDR1 SEHNR, CDR2 FQNEAQ (reference sequence). V gave up 4 bases and J gave up 5 bases; unmatched junction bases: 5.

This clone was seen only a few times. The chain employs TRBV14 and TRBJ1-2; D is uncertain. V was cut by 1 base and J by 7 bases, with 7 bases left in between. The CDR3 has 12 amino acids. Germline CDR1 and CDR2: SGHDN and FVKESK. In nucleotides, the CDR3 is TGTGCCAGCAGCCAAGCAGAGGGTGGCTACACCTTC. This translates into CASSQAEGGYTF.

The J gene is TRBJ1-3, the V gene TRBV7-2; possibly TRBD1 for D (5 bases). Germline V CDR1 and CDR2: SGHTA, FQGNSA. Between the trimmed V and J ends, which lost 1 base and 4 bases, there was a span of 8 bases. The CDR3 consists of 14 residues. DNA of the CDR3: TGTGCCAGCAGCTTAGACCCAGGGGGAAACACCATATATTTT. Encoded protein: CASSLDPGGNTIYF.

The chain carries TRBV7-9 and TRBJ2-3; D is unclear. Trimming pared 5 bases from V and 0 bases from J, leaving 9 bases between. The germline gives CDR1 SEHNR, CDR2 FQNEAQ (reference sequence). This CDR3 region has 14 residues. Written as DNA, the CDR3 is TGTGCCAGCAGCCGCGACACGAGCACAGATACGCAGTATTTT. This translates into CASSRDTSTDTQYF. The variable domain in full, completed from reference TRBV7-9 and TRBJ2-3, reads DTGVSQNPRHKITKRGQNVTFRCDPISEHNRLYWYRQTLGQGPEFLTYFQNEAQLEKSRLLSDRFSAERPKGSFSTLEIQRTEQGDSAMYLCASSRDTSTDTQYFGPGTRLTVL.

The chain joins TRBV30 to TRBJ2-7; 8 bases align to TRBD2. The CDR3 consists of 16 residues. V lost 3 bases and J lost 4; bases outside the gene matches: 14. Germline V gene lookup returns CDR1 GTSNPN and CDR2 SVGIG (reference sequence). The CDR3 sequence is CAWSPGRGGLRYEQYF. CDR3 nucleotide sequence: TGTGCCTGGAGCCCCGGCCGGGGGGGCCTACGATACGAGCAGTACTTC.

The V call is TRBV5-1, the J call TRBJ2-2; D possibly corresponds to TRBD2 (6 bases). This CDR3 spans 16 amino acids. Germline V gene data show CDR1 as SGHRS and CDR2 as YFSETQ. The V end lost 3 bases, the J end lost 1 base, and 13 bases lay between the germline ends. The CDR3 is CASSSGDHLNTGELFF. The CDR3 coding sequence is TGCGCCAGCAGCTCGGGGGACCACCTGAACACCGGGGAGCTGTTTTTT.

V gene TRBV6-5 combines with J gene TRBJ2-2; 7 positions match TRBD1. V was clipped by 6 bases and J by 2 bases; unmatched bases: 3. The CDR3 extends over 14 amino acids. Looked up from germline, CDR1 is MNHEY and CDR2 is SVGAGI. DNA for the CDR3: TGTGCCAGCAGGGGGACAGAAAACACCGGGGAGCTGTTTTTT. Translation: CASRGTENTGELFF.

In nucleotides, the CDR3 is TGTGCCAGCAGGACAGGGACAGCATCCTATAATTCACCCCTCCACTTT. It is translated as CASRTGTASYNSPLHF. This chain links TRBV27 with TRBJ1-6; TRBD1 aligns across 7 bases. The CDR3 is 16 amino acids. The V gene's germline CDR1 is MNHEY and CDR2 SMNVEV (reference sequence). With 6 bases clipped from V and 1 base from J, the junction kept 6 bases outside the gene matches.

CDR3 region: CASSQAPGLAGAYEQYF. As DNA, the CDR3 is TGTGCCAGCAGCCAAGCCCCTGGGCTAGCGGGGGCCTACGAGCAGTACTTC. V and J are TRBV4-2 and TRBJ2-7; TRBD2 matches at 10 bases. Germline loops: CDR1 LGHNA, CDR2 YNFKEQ. The V and J ends lost 1 base and 2 bases, in that order; junction bases with no gene match: 8. CDR3 length: 17 amino acids.

The chain joins TRBV4-1 to TRBJ1-2; the D is unclear. Per the germline V gene, CDR1 is MGHRA and CDR2 is YSYEKL. The V and J ends lost 2 bases and 3 bases respectively, with 13 bases between them. The CDR3 sequence is 15 residues long. The CDR3 protein is CASSQYSTADYGYTF. CDR3 nucleotides: TGCGCCAGCAGCCAATATAGTACCGCGGACTATGGCTACACCTTC.

This chain connects TRBV7-9 to TRBJ1-1; D not certain. Germline V gene lookup returns CDR1 SEHNR and CDR2 FQNEAQ (reference sequence). Trimming took off 5 bases at V and 0 bases at J, with 10 bases between the two ends. This CDR3 spans 14 amino acids. The CDR3 DNA reads as TGTGCCAGCAGCGAGGGAATACTGAACACTGAAGCTTTCTTT. Its protein product is CASSEGILNTEAFF.

This clone was found a few times. J is TRBJ2-5 and V is TRBV3-1 (or the pseudogene TRBV3-2); D remains unclear. The CDR3 sequence is 12 residues long. The germline gives CDR1 LGHDT, CDR2 YNNKEL (reference sequence). The V end lost 1 base, the J end lost 4 bases, and 4 bases lay between the germline ends. CDR3: CASSQVIETQYF. CDR3 nucleotides: TGTGCCAGCAGCCAAGTTATAGAGACCCAGTACTTC.

The chain couples TRBV29-1 to TRBJ1-1, with D unresolved. The ends were cut back, 3 bases at V and 0 bases at J, with 8 bases in the middle. The length of the CDR3 is 13 residues. Germline V gene sequence: CDR1 SQVTM, CDR2 ANQGSEA. The CDR3 spells CSVEADLNTEAFF. The CDR3 DNA reads TGCAGCGTTGAGGCGGATTTGAACACTGAAGCTTTCTTT.

This clone was detected once. V and J are TRBV24-1 and TRBJ1-2; D not certain. The CDR3 loop spans 14 amino acids. Germline CDR1 is KGHDR and CDR2 is SFDVKD. V was cut by 3 bases and J by 1 base, with 8 bases left in between. CDR3 in DNA: TGTGCCACCAGTGATACCGGGATTAACTATGGCTACACCTTC. This gives the protein CATSDTGINYGYTF.

The chain is built from TRBV19 and TRBJ1-1; TRBD1 matches 8 bases. Germline loops: CDR1 LNHDA, CDR2 SQIVND (reference sequence). The CDR3 runs to 18 residues. Trimming took 4 bases from V and 9 from J; bases not matched to a gene: 22. CDR3 sequence reads: CASSTGLSRTSWTGQAFF. CDR3 bases: TGTGCCAGTAGTACCGGTCTCTCCCGCACCTCTTGGACAGGGCAAGCTTTCTTT. Combining the CDR3 with reference TRBV19 and TRBJ1-1 gives the whole variable domain DGGITQSPKYLFRKEGQNVTLSCEQNLNHDAMYWYRQDPGQGLRLIYYSQIVNDFQKGDIAEGYSVSREKKESFPLTVTSAQKNPTAFYLCASSTGLSRTSWTGQAFFGQGTRLTVV.

The chain has TRBV19 and TRBJ1-5, with 8 nucleotides matching TRBD1. The V and J ends lost 3 bases and 0 bases, in that order; junction bases with no gene match: 4. This CDR3 has 16 residues. Germline-derived CDR1 and CDR2 are LNHDA and SQIVND (reference sequence). CDR3 sequence reads: CASSIRQGYSNQPQHF. The DNA for the CDR3 is TGTGCCAGTAGTATCCGACAGGGGTATAGCAATCAGCCCCAGCATTTT.

This clone appeared a single time. This chain joins TRBV2 and TRBJ1-4, with 7 positions matching TRBD1. The germline V gene encodes CDR1 SNHLY and CDR2 FYNNEI. V lost 6 bases and J lost 4; bases outside the gene matches: 11. The CDR3 is 16 residues long. CDR3 protein: CASSYRGMGSNEKLFF. CDR3 nucleotides: TGTGCCAGCAGCTACAGGGGTATGGGGAGTAATGAAAAACTGTTTTTT.

This chain uses TRBV6-5 with TRBJ1-2, with D perhaps TRBD1 (5 bases). V was clipped by 6 bases and J by 8 bases, with 13 bases between them. CDR1 and CDR2 from the germline V gene are MNHEY and SVGAGI. The CDR3 runs 12 residues. The CDR3 bases are TGTGCCAGCAGACTTACAGGTTCAGGCTACACCTTC. Residues: CASRLTGSGYTF.